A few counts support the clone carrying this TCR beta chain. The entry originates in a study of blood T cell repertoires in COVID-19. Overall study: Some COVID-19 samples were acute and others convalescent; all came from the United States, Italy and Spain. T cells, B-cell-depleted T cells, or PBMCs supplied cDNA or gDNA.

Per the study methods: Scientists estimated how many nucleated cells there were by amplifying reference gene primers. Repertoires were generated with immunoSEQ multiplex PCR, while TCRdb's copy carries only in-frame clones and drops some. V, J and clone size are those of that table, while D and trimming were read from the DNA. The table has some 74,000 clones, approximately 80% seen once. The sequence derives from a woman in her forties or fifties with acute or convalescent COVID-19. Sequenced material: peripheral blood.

The CDR3 region has the DNA TGTGCCAGCAGTGTGTCTAGCGTCTCCTACGAGCAGTACTTC. This codes for CASSVSSVSYEQYF. The V and J genes are TRBV2 and TRBJ2-7; D might be TRBD2 (6 bases). Per germline, CDR1 SNHLY and CDR2 FYNNEI. V lost 4 bases and J lost 0, with 10 bases in between. The CDR3 sequence is 14 residues long.